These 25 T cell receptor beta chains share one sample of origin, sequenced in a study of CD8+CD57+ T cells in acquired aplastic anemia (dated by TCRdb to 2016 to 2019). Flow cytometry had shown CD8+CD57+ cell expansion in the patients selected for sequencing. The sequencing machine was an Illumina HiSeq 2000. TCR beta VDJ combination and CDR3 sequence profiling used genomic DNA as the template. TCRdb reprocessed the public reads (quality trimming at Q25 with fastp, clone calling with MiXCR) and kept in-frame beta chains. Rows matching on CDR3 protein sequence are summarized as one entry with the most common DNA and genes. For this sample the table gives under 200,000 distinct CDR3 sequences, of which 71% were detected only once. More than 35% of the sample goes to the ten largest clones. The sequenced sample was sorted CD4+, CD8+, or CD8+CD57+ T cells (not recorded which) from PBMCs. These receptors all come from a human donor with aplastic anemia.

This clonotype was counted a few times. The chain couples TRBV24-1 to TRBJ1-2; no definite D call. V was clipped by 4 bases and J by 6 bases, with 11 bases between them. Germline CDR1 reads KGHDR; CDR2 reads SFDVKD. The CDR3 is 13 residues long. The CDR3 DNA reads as TGTGCCACCAGTGACCGTCAGACCGATGGCTACACCTTC. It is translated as CATSDRQTDGYTF.

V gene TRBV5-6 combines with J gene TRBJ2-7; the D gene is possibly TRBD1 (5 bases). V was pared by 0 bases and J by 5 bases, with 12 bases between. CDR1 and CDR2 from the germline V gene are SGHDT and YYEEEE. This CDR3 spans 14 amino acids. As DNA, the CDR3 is TGTGCCAGCAGCTTGGGTGGGGCTGGGAACGAGCAGTACTTC. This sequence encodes CASSLGGAGNEQYF. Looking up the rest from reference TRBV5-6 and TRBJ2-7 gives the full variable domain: DAGVTQSPTHLIKTRGQQVTLRCSPKSGHDTVSWYQQALGQGPQFIFQYYEEEERQRGNFPDRFSGHQFPNYSSELNVNALLLGDSALYLCASSLGGAGNEQYFGPGTRLTVT.

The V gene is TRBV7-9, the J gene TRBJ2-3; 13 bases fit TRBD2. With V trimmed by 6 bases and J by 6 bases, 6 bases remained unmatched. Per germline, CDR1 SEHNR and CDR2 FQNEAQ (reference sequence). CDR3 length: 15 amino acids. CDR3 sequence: CASSAGLAGVDTQYF. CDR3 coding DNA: TGTGCCAGCAGTGCTGGACTAGCGGGAGTTGATACGCAGTATTTT.

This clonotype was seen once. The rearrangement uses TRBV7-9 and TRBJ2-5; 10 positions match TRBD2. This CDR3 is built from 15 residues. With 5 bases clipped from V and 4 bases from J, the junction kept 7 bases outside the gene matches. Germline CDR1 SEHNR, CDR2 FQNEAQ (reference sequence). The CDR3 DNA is TGTGCCAGCAGCGTACTAGCGGGGAGAGGAGAGACCCAGTACTTC. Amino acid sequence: CASSVLAGRGETQYF. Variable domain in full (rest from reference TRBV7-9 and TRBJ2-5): DTGVSQNPRHKITKRGQNVTFRCDPISEHNRLYWYRQTLGQGPEFLTYFQNEAQLEKSRLLSDRFSAERPKGSFSTLEIQRTEQGDSAMYLCASSVLAGRGETQYFGPGTRLLVL.

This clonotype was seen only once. CDR3 nucleotides: TGCAGTGCCACGCAAACCCGACTTGAAGCTTTCTTT. Translating it yields CSATQTRLEAFF. The gene calls are TRBV20-1 and TRBJ1-1; unclear D gene. CDR1 and CDR2 (germline): DFQATT, SNEGSKA (reference sequence). Trimming stripped 6 bases from V and 7 bases from J, with 15 bases between. This CDR3 is 12 amino acids long.

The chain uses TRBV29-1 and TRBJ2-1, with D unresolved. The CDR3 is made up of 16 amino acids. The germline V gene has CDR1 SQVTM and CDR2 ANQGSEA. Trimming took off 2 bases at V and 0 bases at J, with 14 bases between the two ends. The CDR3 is CSVEWAVQTSYNEQFF. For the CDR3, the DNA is TGCAGCGTTGAATGGGCGGTGCAAACCTCCTACAATGAGCAGTTCTTC.

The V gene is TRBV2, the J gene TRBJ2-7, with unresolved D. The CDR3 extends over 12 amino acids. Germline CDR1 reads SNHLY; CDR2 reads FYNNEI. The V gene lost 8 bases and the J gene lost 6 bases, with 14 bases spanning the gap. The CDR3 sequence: CASGLNYLEQYF. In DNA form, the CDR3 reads TGTGCCAGCGGCCTGAATTATCTCGAGCAGTACTTC.

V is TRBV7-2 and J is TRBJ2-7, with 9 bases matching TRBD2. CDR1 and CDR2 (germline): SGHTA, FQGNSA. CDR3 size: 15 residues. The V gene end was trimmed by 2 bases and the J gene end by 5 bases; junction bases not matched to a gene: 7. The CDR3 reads CASSLLAGTEDEQYF. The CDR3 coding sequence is TGTGCCAGCAGCTTACTAGCGGGGACTGAAGACGAGCAGTACTTC.

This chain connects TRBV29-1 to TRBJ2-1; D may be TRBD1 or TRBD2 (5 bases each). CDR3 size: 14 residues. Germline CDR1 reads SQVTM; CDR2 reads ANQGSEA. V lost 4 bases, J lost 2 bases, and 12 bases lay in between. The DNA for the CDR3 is TGCAGCGTTGGTGAATGGGGGACCTACAATGAGCAGTTCTTC. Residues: CSVGEWGTYNEQFF.

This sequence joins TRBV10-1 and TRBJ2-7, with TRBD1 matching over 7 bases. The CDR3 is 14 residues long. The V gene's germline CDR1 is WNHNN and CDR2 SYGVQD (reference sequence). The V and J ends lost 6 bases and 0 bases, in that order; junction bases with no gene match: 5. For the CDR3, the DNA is TGCGCCAGCAGCGGACAGGAGAGCTCCTACGAGCAGTACTTC. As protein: CASSGQESSYEQYF.

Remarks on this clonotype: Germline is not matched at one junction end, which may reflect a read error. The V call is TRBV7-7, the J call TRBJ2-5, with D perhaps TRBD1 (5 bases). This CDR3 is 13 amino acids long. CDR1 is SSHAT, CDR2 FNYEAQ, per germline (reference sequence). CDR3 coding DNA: TGTGCTAGCAGCTTCGACAGCTTGGGGACCCAGTACTTC. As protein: CASSFDSLGTQYF.

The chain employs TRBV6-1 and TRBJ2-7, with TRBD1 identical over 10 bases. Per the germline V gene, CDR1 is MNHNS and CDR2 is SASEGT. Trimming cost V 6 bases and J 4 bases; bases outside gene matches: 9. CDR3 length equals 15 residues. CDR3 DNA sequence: TGTGCCAGCAGCCCGTCGGGACAGGGGATATACGAGCAGTACTTC. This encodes CASSPSGQGIYEQYF.

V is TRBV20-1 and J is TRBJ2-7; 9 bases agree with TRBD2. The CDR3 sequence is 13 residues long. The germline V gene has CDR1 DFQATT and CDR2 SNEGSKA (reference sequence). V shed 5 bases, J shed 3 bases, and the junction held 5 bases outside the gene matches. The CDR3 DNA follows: TGCAGTGCTCCAGGACTAGCGCGCTACGAGCAGTACGTC. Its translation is CSAPGLARYEQYV.

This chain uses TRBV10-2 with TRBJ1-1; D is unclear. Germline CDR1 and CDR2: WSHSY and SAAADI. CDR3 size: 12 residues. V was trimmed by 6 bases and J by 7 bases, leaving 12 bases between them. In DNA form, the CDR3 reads TGCGCCAGCAGGGGGTTGGGCAGTGAAGCTTTCTTT. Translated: CASRGLGSEAFF.

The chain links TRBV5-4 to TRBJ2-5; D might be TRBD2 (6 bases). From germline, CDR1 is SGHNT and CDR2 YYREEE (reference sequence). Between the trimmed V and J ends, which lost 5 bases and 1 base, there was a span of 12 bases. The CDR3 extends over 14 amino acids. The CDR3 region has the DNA TGTGCCAGCAGTTCCCGGGAGCCCCAAGAGACCCAGTACTTC. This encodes CASSSREPQETQYF.

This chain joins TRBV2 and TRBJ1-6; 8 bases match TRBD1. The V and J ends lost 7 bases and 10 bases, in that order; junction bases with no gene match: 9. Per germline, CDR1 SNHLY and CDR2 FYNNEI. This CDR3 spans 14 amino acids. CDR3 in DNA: TGTGCCAGCACTGGGACAGGTCCCCAGTCACCCCTCCACTTT. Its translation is CASTGTGPQSPLHF. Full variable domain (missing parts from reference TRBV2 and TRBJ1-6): EPEVTQTPSHQVTQMGQEVILRCVPISNHLYFYWYRQILGQKVEFLVSFYNNEISEKSEIFDDQFSVERPDGSNFTLKIRSTKLEDSAMYFCASTGTGPQSPLHFGNGTRLTVT.

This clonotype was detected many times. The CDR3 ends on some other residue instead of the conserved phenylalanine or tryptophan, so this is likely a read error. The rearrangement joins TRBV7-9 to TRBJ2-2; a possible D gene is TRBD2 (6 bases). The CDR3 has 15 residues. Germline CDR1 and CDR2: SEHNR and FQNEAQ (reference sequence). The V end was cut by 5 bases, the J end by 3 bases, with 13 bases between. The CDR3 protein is CASSIISGDTGELFC. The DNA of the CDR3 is TGTGCCAGCAGCATTATCTCGGGGGACACCGGGGAGCTGTTTTGT.

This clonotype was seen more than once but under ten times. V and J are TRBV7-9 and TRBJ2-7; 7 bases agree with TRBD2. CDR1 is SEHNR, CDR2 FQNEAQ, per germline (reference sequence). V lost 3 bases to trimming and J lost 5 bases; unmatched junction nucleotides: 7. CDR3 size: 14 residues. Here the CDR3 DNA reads TGTGCCAGCAGCTTCGGATCTAGCGGCCACGAGCAGTACTTC. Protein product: CASSFGSSGHEQYF.

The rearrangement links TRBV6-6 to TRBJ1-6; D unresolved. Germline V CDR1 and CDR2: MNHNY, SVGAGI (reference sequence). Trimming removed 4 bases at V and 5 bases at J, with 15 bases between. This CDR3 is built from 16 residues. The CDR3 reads CASSSRPAVDNSPLHF. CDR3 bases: TGTGCCAGCAGTTCCCGCCCCGCAGTAGATAATTCACCCCTCCACTTT.

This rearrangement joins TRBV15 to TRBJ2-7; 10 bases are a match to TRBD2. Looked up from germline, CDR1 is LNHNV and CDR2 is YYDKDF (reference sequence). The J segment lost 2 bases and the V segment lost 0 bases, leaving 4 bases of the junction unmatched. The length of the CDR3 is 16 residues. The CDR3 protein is CATSRERTSGAYEQYF. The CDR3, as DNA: TGTGCCACCAGCAGAGAGCGGACTAGCGGTGCCTACGAGCAGTACTTC.

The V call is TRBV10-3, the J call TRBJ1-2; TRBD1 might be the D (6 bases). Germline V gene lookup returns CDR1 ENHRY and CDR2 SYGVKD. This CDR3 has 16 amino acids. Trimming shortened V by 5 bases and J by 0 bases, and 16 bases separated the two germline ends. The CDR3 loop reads CAISFSGEESNYGYTF. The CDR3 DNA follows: TGTGCCATCAGTTTTTCAGGGGAGGAATCTAACTATGGCTACACCTTC.

CDR3: CASKGLGVQETQYF. CDR3 in DNA: TGTGCCAGCAAGGGACTAGGGGTTCAAGAGACCCAGTACTTC. The V call is TRBV14, the J call TRBJ2-5; 8 positions match TRBD2. This CDR3 is built from 14 residues. The germline V gene has CDR1 SGHDN and CDR2 FVKESK. V was clipped by 7 bases and J by 2 bases; unmatched bases: 6.

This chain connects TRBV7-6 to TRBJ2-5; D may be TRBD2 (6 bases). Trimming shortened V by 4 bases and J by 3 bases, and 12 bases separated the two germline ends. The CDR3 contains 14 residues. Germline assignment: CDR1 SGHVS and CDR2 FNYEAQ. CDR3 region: CASSSTPGEETQYF. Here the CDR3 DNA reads TGTGCCAGCAGCTCCACCCCGGGAGAAGAGACCCAGTACTTC.

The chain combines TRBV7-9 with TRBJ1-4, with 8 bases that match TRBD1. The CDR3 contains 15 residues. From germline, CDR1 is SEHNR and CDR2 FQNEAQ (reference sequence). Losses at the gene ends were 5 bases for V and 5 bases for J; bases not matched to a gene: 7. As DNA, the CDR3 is TGTGCCAGCAGCGCCTCCCGGACAGGGAATGAAAAACTGTTTTTT. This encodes CASSASRTGNEKLFF.

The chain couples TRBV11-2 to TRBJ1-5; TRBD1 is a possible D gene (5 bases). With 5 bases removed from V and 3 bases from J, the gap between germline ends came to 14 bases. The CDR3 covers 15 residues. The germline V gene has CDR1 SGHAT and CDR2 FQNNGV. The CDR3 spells CASSHQWGPNQPQHF. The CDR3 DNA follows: TGTGCCAGCAGCCATCAATGGGGACCCAATCAGCCCCAGCATTTT. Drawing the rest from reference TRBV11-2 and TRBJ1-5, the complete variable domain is EAGVAQSPRYKIIEKRQSVAFWCNPISGHATLYWYQQILGQGPKLLIQFQNNGVVDDSQLPKDRFSAERLKGVDSTLKIQPAKLEDSAVYLCASSHQWGPNQPQHFGDGTRLSIL.